What follows is one T cell receptor beta chain and its context. The CDR3 length is 14 residues. V was pared by 5 bases and J by 5 bases, with 5 bases of the junction left unmatched. Per the germline V gene, CDR1 is MNHNS and CDR2 is SASEGT. Time point indicated: 2015-2016 season, 7 days after influenza vaccination. Vaccine contraindications, substance abuse, HIV/AIDS, active malignancy and active illness excluded donors. Sorted cTfh were non-naive CD4+CXCR5+PD-1+, either ICOS+CD38+ or ICOS-CD38-. Assay used: immunoSEQ multiplex PCR; TCRdb lists only in-frame clones, some missing. The sample shows 6,500 to 8,000 clones, around nine tenths of them seen only once. These data originate in a study of follicular helper T cells after annual influenza vaccination. Study-level background: For some subjects, blood spans the 2013-2014, 2014-2015 and 2015-2016 annual vaccinations.

The chain joins TRBV6-1 to TRBJ1-5, with 8 positions matching TRBD1. The source was CXCR5+ CD38- circulating T follicular helper cells from blood, collected 7 days after influenza vaccination. Subset of the sample: circulating Tfh, non-naive CD4+CXCR5+PD-1+ (ICOS+CD38+ or ICOS-CD38-). The clonotype originates from an adult who received the influenza vaccine. CDR3 region: CASSMGQAHQPQHF. CDR3 nucleotides: TGTGCCAGCAGTATGGGACAGGCACATCAGCCCCAGCATTTT.